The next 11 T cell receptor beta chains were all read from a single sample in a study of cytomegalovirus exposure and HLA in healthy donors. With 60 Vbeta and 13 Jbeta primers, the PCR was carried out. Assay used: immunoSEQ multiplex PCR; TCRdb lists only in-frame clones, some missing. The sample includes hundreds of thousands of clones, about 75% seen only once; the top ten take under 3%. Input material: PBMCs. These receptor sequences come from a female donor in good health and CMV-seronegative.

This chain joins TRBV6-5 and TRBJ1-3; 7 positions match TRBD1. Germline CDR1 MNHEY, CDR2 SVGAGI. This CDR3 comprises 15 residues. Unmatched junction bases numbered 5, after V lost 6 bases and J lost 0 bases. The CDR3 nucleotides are TGTGCCAGCAGGCCGGGACAGCTCTCTGGAAACACCATATATTTT. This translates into CASRPGQLSGNTIYF.

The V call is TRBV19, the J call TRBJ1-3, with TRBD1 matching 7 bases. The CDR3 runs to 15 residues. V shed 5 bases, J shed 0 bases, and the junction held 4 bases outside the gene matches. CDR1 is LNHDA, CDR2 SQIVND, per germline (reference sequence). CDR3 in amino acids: CASSVGQSSGNTIYF. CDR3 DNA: TGTGCCAGTAGTGTGGGACAGAGCTCTGGAAACACCATATATTTT.

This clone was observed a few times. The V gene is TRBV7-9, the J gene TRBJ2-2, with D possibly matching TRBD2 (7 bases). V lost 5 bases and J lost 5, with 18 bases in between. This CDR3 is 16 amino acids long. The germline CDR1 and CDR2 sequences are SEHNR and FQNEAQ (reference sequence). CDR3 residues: CASSPFGGGTTGELFF. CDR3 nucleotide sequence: TGTGCCAGCAGCCCTTTCGGGGGAGGGACAACCGGGGAGCTGTTTTTT. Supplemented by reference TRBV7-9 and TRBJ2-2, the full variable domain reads DTGVSQNPRHKITKRGQNVTFRCDPISEHNRLYWYRQTLGQGPEFLTYFQNEAQLEKSRLLSDRFSAERPKGSFSTLEIQRTEQGDSAMYLCASSPFGGGTTGELFFGEGSRLTVL.

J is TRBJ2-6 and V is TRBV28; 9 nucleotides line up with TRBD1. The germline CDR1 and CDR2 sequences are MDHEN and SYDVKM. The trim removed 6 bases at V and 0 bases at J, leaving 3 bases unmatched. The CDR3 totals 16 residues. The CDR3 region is CASRTGGDSGANVLTF. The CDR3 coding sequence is TGTGCCAGCAGGACAGGGGGGGACTCTGGGGCCAACGTCCTGACTTTC.

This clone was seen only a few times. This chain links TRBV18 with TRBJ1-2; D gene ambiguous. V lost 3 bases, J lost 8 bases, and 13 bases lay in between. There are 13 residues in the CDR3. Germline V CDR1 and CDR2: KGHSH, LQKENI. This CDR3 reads CASSPRGEGGYTF. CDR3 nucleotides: TGTGCCAGCTCACCGCGCGGGGAAGGAGGCTACACCTTC.

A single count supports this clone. CDR3 sequence: CASSDKTGSLYEQYF. The CDR3 DNA follows: TGTGCCAGCAGCGATAAGACCGGGTCCCTCTACGAGCAGTACTTC. The V and J genes are TRBV7-9 and TRBJ2-7, with no clear D. The V end lost 5 bases, the J end lost 3 bases, and 17 bases lay between the germline ends. The CDR3 contains 15 residues. Germline V gene data show CDR1 as SEHNR and CDR2 as FQNEAQ (reference sequence).

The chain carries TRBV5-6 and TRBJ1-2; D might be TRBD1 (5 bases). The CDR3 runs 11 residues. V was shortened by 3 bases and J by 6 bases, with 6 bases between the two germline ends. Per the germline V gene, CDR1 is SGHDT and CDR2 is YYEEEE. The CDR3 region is CASSSGDGYTF. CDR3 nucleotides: TGTGCCAGCAGCTCGGGGGATGGCTACACCTTC.

CDR3 DNA: TGTGCCACCTTAAGAGACACAGCTCTCCAAGAGACCCAGTACTTC. This sequence encodes CATLRDTALQETQYF. V and J are TRBV2 and TRBJ2-5; D unclear. This CDR3 comprises 15 residues. The germline V gene encodes CDR1 SNHLY and CDR2 FYNNEI. V shed 10 bases and J shed 1 base, with 19 bases lying between them.

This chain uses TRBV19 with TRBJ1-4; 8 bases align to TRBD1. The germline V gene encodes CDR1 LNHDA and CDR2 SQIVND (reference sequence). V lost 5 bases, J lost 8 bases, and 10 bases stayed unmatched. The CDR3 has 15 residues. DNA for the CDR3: TGTGCCAGTAGTTCGCAGGGGGCAACTCAGGAAAAACTGTTTTTT. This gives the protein CASSSQGATQEKLFF.

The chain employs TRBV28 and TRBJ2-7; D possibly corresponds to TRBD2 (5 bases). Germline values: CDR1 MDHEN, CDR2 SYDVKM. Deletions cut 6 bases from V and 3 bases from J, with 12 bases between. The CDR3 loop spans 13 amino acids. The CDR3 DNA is TGTGCCAGCAGGGGAGACAACCACTACGAGCAGTACTTC. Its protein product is CASRGDNHYEQYF.

The CDR3 loop reads CASSGRTDGGNQPQHF. The CDR3 DNA reads TGTGCCAGCAGCGGGCGGACAGACGGGGGCAATCAGCCCCAGCATTTT. The chain carries TRBV5-6 and TRBJ1-5; maybe TRBD1 (6 bases). The germline V and J ends were trimmed by 4 bases and 2 bases, with 16 bases remaining between them. This CDR3 is built from 16 residues. Germline V CDR1 and CDR2: SGHDT, YYEEEE. Looking up the rest from reference TRBV5-6 and TRBJ1-5 gives the full variable domain: DAGVTQSPTHLIKTRGQQVTLRCSPKSGHDTVSWYQQALGQGPQFIFQYYEEEERQRGNFPDRFSGHQFPNYSSELNVNALLLGDSALYLCASSGRTDGGNQPQHFGDGTRLSIL.